The 26 T cell receptor beta chains presented below share a single source sample, sequenced in a study of T cells after yellow fever vaccination. A single record per CDR3 protein comes from TCRdb applying MiXCR to the 5' RACE reads. The sample has 340,000 or so distinct CDR3 sequences; around 13% are singletons. The material sequenced was CD4+ T cells sorted from PBMCs, taken 15 days after the yellow fever booster vaccination. The receptors were gathered from a man aged 18 to 29 who received the YFV17D yellow fever vaccine.

The chain employs TRBV18 and TRBJ2-3, with 7 bases matching TRBD2. The CDR3 sequence is 18 residues long. J was trimmed by 2 bases and V by 5 bases; bases with no gene match: 16. From germline, CDR1 is KGHSH and CDR2 LQKENI. Here the CDR3 reads CASSSVSGRPINTDTQYF. CDR3 in DNA: TGTGCCAGCTCATCTGTTAGCGGGCGACCTATCAACACAGATACGCAGTATTTT.

This clonotype was observed at least ten times. V usage is TRBV7-6 and J usage is TRBJ2-5, with 8 bases aligning to TRBD2. V shed 5 bases and J 5 bases; nucleotides not matched to a gene: 10. The CDR3 runs 15 residues. CDR1 and CDR2 from the germline V gene are SGHVS and FNYEAQ. This CDR3 reads CASSRLGGAWETQYF. As DNA, the CDR3 is TGTGCCAGCAGCCGCCTCGGGGGGGCCTGGGAGACCCAGTACTTC. Drawing the rest from reference TRBV7-6 and TRBJ2-5, the complete variable domain is GAGVSQSPRYKVTKRGQDVALRCDPISGHVSLYWYRQALGQGPEFLTYFNYEAQQDKSGLPNDRFSAERPEGSISTLTIQRTEQRDSAMYRCASSRLGGAWETQYFGPGTRLLVL.

The gene calls are TRBV12-3 or TRBV12-4 and TRBJ2-4; either TRBD1 or TRBD2 may fit D (5 bases each). The CDR3 covers 13 residues. Trimming removed 1 base at V and 10 bases at J, with 11 bases between. The CDR3 protein is CASSLGGTGIQYF. In nucleotides, the CDR3 is TGTGCCAGCAGTTTAGGGGGGACGGGGATTCAGTACTTC.

This rearrangement joins TRBV19 to TRBJ2-1, with D maybe TRBD1 (6 bases). The ends were cut back, 5 bases at V and 9 bases at J, with 11 bases in the middle. The CDR3 extends over 12 amino acids. CDR1 is LNHDA and CDR2 is SQIVND in the germline V gene (reference sequence). Here the CDR3 reads CASSLAGAEQFF. Written as DNA, the CDR3 is TGTGCCAGTAGTCTGGCAGGGGCTGAGCAGTTCTTC. The whole variable domain, filled in from reference TRBV19 and TRBJ2-1, reads DGGITQSPKYLFRKEGQNVTLSCEQNLNHDAMYWYRQDPGQGLRLIYYSQIVNDFQKGDIAEGYSVSREKKESFPLTVTSAQKNPTAFYLCASSLAGAEQFFGPGTRLTVL.

This clonotype was seen many times. The chain combines TRBV7-3 with TRBJ2-3; 11 nucleotides agree with TRBD2. The CDR3 is 16 amino acids. Germline V CDR1 and CDR2: SGHTA, FQGTGA. The junction had 6 bases not matched to a gene; V was cut back by 5 bases and J by 2 bases. The CDR3 region is CASSLGTSGLTDTQYF. CDR3 sequence (DNA): TGTGCCAGCAGCCTAGGGACTAGCGGCCTCACAGATACGCAGTATTTT.

The chain recombines TRBV5-4 with TRBJ2-3, with D uncertain. The CDR3 contains 16 residues. V lost 0 bases and J lost 0, with 11 bases in between. Germline V gene sequence: CDR1 SGHNT, CDR2 YYREEE (reference sequence). The CDR3 DNA follows: TGTGCCAGCAGCTTGGGAAGCGCTACTAGCACAGATACGCAGTATTTT. Its translation: CASSLGSATSTDTQYF.

This clonotype was counted at least ten times. V is TRBV6-5 and J is TRBJ2-2; D possibly corresponds to TRBD1 (6 bases). In germline, CDR1 is MNHEY, CDR2 SVGAGI. CDR3 length: 13 amino acids. With 4 bases removed from V and 6 bases from J, the gap between germline ends came to 9 bases. CDR3 nucleotide sequence: TGTGCCAGCAGTTCTCAGGGGTCCGGGGAGCTGTTTTTT. Residues: CASSSQGSGELFF.

V usage is TRBV18 and J usage is TRBJ1-2; D is unresolved. Germline CDR1 is KGHSH and CDR2 is LQKENI. Trimming left V 3 bases short and J 3 bases short, with 11 bases between. This CDR3 has 14 amino acids. CDR3 in amino acids: CASSPAPTDYGYTF. The CDR3 region has the DNA TGTGCCAGCTCACCGGCGCCGACGGACTATGGCTACACCTTC.

This clonotype came up a few times. This chain links TRBV7-2 with TRBJ2-5; D remains unclear. The CDR3 has 14 residues. The V and J ends lost 2 bases and 4 bases respectively, with 11 bases between them. Germline V gives CDR1 SGHTA, CDR2 FQGNSA. The CDR3 sequence is CASSLPAPRETQYF. The DNA of the CDR3 is TGTGCCAGCAGCTTACCAGCGCCGCGAGAGACCCAGTACTTC. The variable domain in full, completed from reference TRBV7-2 and TRBJ2-5, reads GAGVSQSPSNKVTEKGKDVELRCDPISGHTALYWYRQSLGQGLEFLIYFQGNSAPDKSGLPSDRFSAERTGGSVSTLTIQRTQQEDSAVYLCASSLPAPRETQYFGPGTRLLVL.

This clonotype has a count of ten or more. V and J are TRBV9 and TRBJ1-5; D possibly corresponds to TRBD1 (6 bases). Germline-derived CDR1 and CDR2 are SGDLS and YYNGEE. This CDR3 has 14 amino acids. V lost 0 bases to trimming and J lost 7 bases, with 11 bases between them. The CDR3 is CASSVDGGRQPQHF. The CDR3 nucleotides read TGTGCCAGCAGCGTAGACGGGGGGCGGCAGCCCCAGCATTTT.

This clonotype was seen ten or more times. The chain recombines TRBV6-5 with TRBJ2-3; D remains ambiguous. Germline CDR1 MNHEY, CDR2 SVGAGI. CDR3 length: 15 residues. The V gene lost 0 bases and the J gene lost 0 bases, with 7 bases spanning the gap. Here the CDR3 reads CASSYSRFSTDTQYF. CDR3 DNA: TGTGCCAGCAGTTACTCCCGCTTCAGCACAGATACGCAGTATTTT.

Ten or more counts support this clonotype. The CDR3 DNA is TGTGCCAGCAGTTACGTTAGCACAGATACGCAGTATTTT. This codes for CASSYVSTDTQYF. The V gene is TRBV12-3 or TRBV12-4, the J gene TRBJ2-3; D is ambiguous. Trimming left V 4 bases short and J 0 bases short, with 5 bases between. CDR3 length: 13 residues.

Regarding this clonotype: This likely comes from a read error, as the CDR3 has no conserved phenylalanine or tryptophan at its end. The DNA is left out, because the CDR3 cannot be placed on it with certainty; the CDR3 is given as TCRdb lists it. The chain links TRBV10-1 to TRBJ2-3. The CDR3 length equals 10 residues, ends included. From germline, CDR1 is WNHNN and CDR2 SYGVQD (reference sequence). This CDR3 reads CASSEPYYTR.

A few counts support this clonotype. The chain is built from TRBV7-9 and TRBJ1-2, with 7 positions matching TRBD1. From germline, CDR1 is SEHNR and CDR2 FQNEAQ (reference sequence). There are 16 residues in the CDR3. Trimming removed 2 bases from V and 8 bases from J; junction bases left unmatched: 14. CDR3 sequence (DNA): TGTGCCAGCAGCTTATCATTACAGGGGAGATCACGGGGCTACACCTTC. Its protein is CASSLSLQGRSRGYTF.

A few counts support this clonotype. The V call is TRBV20-1, the J call TRBJ2-1, with TRBD2 identical over 15 bases. From germline, CDR1 is DFQATT and CDR2 SNEGSKA (reference sequence). The CDR3 loop spans 13 amino acids. V trimming: 6 bases; J trimming: 13 bases; junction bases outside the gene matches: 7. The CDR3 reads CSAPGTSGGLQFF. The CDR3 bases are TGCAGTGCCCCCGGGACTAGCGGGGGGCTACAGTTCTTC.

The J gene is TRBJ2-2, the V gene TRBV5-1, with 7 positions matching TRBD1. Germline V gene lookup returns CDR1 SGHRS and CDR2 YFSETQ. This CDR3 contains 14 residues. Trimming at V came to 8 bases and at J to 1 base, leaving 5 bases not matched to a gene. The CDR3 region is CASTGTENTGELFF. The CDR3 DNA follows: TGCGCCAGTACCGGGACAGAGAACACCGGGGAGCTGTTTTTT.

The chain combines TRBV5-1 with TRBJ1-4; no clear D. Trimming cost V 5 bases and J 0 bases, with 11 bases left between them. Germline V gene data show CDR1 as SGHRS and CDR2 as YFSETQ. The CDR3 is made up of 15 amino acids. As DNA, the CDR3 is TGCGCCAGCAGTAGTACCGTCGCAACTAATGAAAAACTGTTTTTT. Protein: CASSSTVATNEKLFF.

The chain employs TRBV7-3 and TRBJ2-3; tentative D call: TRBD1 (5 bases). Per the germline V gene, CDR1 is SGHTA and CDR2 is FQGTGA. The CDR3 runs to 14 residues. The V gene lost 1 base and the J gene lost 4 bases, with 9 bases spanning the gap. Written as DNA, the CDR3 is TGTGCCAGCAGCTTAAGTTCAGGGTCAGATACGCAGTATTTT. Its translation: CASSLSSGSDTQYF.

The rearrangement links TRBV15 to TRBJ2-2, with 10 bases that match TRBD2. The CDR3 has 16 amino acids. CDR1 is LNHNV and CDR2 is YYDKDF in the germline V gene (reference sequence). The ends lost 3 bases at V and 0 bases at J; junction bases unmatched: 1. CDR3 protein: CATSRGLATNTGELFF. DNA for the CDR3: TGTGCCACCAGCAGGGGACTAGCGACGAACACCGGGGAGCTGTTTTTT.

V is TRBV5-1 and J is TRBJ2-7, with TRBD1 identical over 7 bases. This CDR3 is 15 amino acids long. With V trimmed by 4 bases and J by 0 bases, 7 bases remained unmatched. Germline CDR1 is SGHRS and CDR2 is YFSETQ. The CDR3 nucleotides read TGCGCCAGCAGCCGGACAGGCCCGAGCTCCTACGAGCAGTACTTC. It translates to CASSRTGPSSYEQYF.

This clonotype showed up just a few times. The chain recombines TRBV19 with TRBJ2-1; TRBD2 agrees at 10 bases. CDR3 length: 16 residues. Trimming took 1 base from V and 3 from J; bases not matched to a gene: 3. In germline, CDR1 is LNHDA, CDR2 SQIVND (reference sequence). DNA of the CDR3: TGTGCCAGTAGTATAGCTAGCGGGAGACTCTACAATGAGCAGTTCTTC. Translation: CASSIASGRLYNEQFF.

This clonotype was observed a single time. The chain joins TRBV2 to TRBJ2-7; 8 positions agree with TRBD1. CDR3 length equals 14 residues. CDR1 SNHLY and CDR2 FYNNEI come from the germline V gene. The V and J ends lost 7 bases and 3 bases, in that order; junction bases with no gene match: 8. In DNA form, the CDR3 reads TGTGCCAGCATAATACCGGGACAGGACTACGAGCAGTACTTC. Residues: CASIIPGQDYEQYF.

The chain recombines TRBV27 with TRBJ2-3, with TRBD2 matching 16 bases. Germline V gene sequence: CDR1 MNHEY, CDR2 SMNVEV (reference sequence). The CDR3 length is 19 residues. Trimming cost V 6 bases and J 6 bases; bases outside gene matches: 15. The CDR3 region has the DNA TGTGCCAGCAGCCACGGGACTAGCGGGGGGGCCGTCGGTGGGGATACGCAGTATTTT. This sequence encodes CASSHGTSGGAVGGDTQYF.

The J gene is TRBJ1-5, the V gene TRBV2; D perhaps matches TRBD1 (6 bases). The length of the CDR3 is 16 residues. The germline CDR1 and CDR2 sequences are SNHLY and FYNNEI. V was trimmed by 7 bases and J by 3 bases, leaving 19 bases between them. The CDR3 region is CASTLAGRGHNQPQHF. CDR3 sequence (DNA): TGTGCCAGCACCCTCGCGGGTAGGGGACACAATCAGCCCCAGCATTTT.

Only a few counts were recorded for this clonotype. This chain connects TRBV6-1 to TRBJ2-2, with a weak D call TRBD2 (6 bases). The CDR3 consists of 16 residues. Per the germline V gene, CDR1 is MNHNS and CDR2 is SASEGT. Trimming removed 1 base at V and 6 bases at J, with 15 bases between. The CDR3 is CASSEGAAGPAGELFF. As DNA, the CDR3 is TGTGCCAGCAGTGAAGGAGCGGCGGGGCCGGCCGGGGAGCTGTTTTTT.

The chain recombines TRBV7-2 with TRBJ1-1; no reliable D call. CDR3 length: 17 amino acids. V was shortened by 1 base and J by 0 bases, with 15 bases between the two germline ends. The germline CDR1 and CDR2 sequences are SGHTA and FQGNSA. The CDR3 here is CASSLGGTLAMNTEAFF. CDR3 DNA: TGTGCCAGCAGCTTAGGAGGAACGCTTGCCATGAACACTGAAGCTTTCTTT.